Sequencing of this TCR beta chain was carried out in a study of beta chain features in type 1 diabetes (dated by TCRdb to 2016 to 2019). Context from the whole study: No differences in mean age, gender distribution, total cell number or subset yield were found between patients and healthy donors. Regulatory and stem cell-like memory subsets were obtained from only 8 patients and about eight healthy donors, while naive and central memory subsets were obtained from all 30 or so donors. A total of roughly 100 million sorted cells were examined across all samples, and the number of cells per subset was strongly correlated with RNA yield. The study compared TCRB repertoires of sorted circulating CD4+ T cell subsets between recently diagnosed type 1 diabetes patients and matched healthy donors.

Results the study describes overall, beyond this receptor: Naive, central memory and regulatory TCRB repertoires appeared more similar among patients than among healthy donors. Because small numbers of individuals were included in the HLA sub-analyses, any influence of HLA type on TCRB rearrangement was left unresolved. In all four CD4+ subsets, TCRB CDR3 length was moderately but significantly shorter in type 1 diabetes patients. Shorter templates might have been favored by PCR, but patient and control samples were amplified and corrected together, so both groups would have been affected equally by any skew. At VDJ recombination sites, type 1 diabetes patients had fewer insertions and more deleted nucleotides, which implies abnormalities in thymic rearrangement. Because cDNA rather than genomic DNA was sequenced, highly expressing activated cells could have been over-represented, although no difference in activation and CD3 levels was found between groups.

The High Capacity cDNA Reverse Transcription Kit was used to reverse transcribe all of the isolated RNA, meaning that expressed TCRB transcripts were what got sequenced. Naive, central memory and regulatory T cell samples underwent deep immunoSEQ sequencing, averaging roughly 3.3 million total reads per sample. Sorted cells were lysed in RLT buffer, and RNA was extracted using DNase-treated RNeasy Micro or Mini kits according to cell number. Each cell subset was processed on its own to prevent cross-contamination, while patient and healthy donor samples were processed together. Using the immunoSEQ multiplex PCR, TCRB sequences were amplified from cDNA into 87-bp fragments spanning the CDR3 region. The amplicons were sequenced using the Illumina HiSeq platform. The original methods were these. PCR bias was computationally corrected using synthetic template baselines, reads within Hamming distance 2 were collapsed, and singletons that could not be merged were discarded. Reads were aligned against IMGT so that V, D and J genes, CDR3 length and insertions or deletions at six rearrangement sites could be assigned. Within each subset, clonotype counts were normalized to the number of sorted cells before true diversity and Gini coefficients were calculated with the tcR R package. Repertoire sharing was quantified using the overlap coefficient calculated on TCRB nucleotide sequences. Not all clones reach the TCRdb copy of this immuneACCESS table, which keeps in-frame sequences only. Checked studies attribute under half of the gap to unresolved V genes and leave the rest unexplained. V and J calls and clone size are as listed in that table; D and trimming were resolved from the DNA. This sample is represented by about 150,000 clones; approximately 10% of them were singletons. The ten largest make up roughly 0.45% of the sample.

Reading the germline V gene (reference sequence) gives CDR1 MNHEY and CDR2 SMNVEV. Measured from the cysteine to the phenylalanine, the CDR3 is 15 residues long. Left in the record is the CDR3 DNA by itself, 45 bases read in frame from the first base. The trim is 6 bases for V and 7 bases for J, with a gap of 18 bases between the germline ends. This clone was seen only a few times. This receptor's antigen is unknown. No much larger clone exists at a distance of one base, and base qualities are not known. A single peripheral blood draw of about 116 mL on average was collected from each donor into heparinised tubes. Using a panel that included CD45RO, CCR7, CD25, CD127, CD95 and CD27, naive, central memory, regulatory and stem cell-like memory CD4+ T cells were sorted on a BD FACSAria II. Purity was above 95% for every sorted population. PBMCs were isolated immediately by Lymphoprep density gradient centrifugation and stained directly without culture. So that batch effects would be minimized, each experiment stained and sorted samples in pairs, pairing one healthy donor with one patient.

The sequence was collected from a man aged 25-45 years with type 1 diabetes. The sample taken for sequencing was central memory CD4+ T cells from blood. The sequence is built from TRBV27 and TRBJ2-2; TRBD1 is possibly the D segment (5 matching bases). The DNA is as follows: TGTGCCAGCAGCCTAACCCAGGGTAACGGCGGGGAGCTGTTTTTT. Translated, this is CASSLTQGNGGELFF.